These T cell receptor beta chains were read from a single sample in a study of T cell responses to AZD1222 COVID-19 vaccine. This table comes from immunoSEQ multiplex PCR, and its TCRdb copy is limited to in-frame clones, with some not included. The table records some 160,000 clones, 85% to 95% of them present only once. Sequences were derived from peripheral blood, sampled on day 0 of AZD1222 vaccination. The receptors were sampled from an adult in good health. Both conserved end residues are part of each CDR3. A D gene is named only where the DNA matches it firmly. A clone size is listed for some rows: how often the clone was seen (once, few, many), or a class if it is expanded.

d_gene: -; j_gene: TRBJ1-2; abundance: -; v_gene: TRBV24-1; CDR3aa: CATSDLLGYGYTF; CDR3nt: TGTGCCACCAGTGATTTGCTTGGCTATGGCTACACCTTC
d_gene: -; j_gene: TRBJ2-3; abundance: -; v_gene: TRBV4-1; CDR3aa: CASSQEWAVGTQYF; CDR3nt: TGCGCCAGCAGCCAAGAATGGGCCGTTGGCACGCAGTATTTT
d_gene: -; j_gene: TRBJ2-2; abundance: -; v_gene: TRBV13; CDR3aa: CASSLTGRTGELFF; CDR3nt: TGTGCCAGCAGCTTAACAGGGCGAACCGGGGAGCTGTTTTTT
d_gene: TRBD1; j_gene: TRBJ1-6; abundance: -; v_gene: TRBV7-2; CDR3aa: CASSRDRANSPLHF; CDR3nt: TGTGCCAGCAGCCGGGACAGGGCGAATTCACCCCTCCACTTT
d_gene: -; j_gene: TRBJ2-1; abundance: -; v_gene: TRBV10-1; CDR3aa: CASRTNWEEQFF; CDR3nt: TGCGCCAGCAGGACTAACTGGGAAGAGCAGTTCTTC
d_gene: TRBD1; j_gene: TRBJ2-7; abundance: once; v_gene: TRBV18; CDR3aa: CASSQDRGGYEQYF; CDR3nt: TGTGCCAGCTCACAGGACAGGGGGGGTTACGAGCAGTACTTC
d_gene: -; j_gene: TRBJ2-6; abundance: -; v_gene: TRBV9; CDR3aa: CASSPGSGANVLTF; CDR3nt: TGTGCCAGCAGCCCAGGCTCTGGGGCCAACGTCCTGACTTTC
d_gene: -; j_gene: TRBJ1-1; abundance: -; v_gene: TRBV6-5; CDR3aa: CASMRGQTMNTEAFF; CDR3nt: TGTGCCAGCATGAGGGGCCAGACGATGAACACTGAAGCTTTCTTT
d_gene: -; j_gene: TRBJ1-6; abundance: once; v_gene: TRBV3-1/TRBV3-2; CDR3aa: CASSPNSQNSPLHF; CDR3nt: TGTGCCAGCAGCCCGAACAGTCAGAATTCACCCCTCCACTTT
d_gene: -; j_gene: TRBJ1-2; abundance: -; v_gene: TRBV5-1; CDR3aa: CASSSDTYNPTRGYGYTF; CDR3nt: TGCGCCAGCAGCTCCGATACCTACAATCCCACCCGTGGGTATGGCTACACCTTC
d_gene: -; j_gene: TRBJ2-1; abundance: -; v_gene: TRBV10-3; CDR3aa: CAMTTGISGVNEQFF; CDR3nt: TGTGCCATGACGACCGGGATTTCGGGTGTCAATGAGCAGTTCTTC
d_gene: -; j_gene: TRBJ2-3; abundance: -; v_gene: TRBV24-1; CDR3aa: CATSDYSTDTQYF; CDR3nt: TGTGCCACCAGTGATTACAGCACAGATACGCAGTATTTT
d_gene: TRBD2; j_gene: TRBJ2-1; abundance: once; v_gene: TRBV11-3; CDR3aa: CASTSGVSGGFNEQFF; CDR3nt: TGTGCCAGCACCTCCGGGGTCAGCGGGGGTTTTAATGAGCAGTTCTTC
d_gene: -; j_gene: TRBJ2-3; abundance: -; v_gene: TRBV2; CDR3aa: CASGRADTQYF; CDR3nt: TGTGCCAGCGGCCGGGCGGATACGCAGTATTTT
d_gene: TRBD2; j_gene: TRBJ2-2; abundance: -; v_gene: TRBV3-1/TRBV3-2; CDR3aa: CASSQRGGPGELFF; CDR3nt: TGTGCCAGCAGCCAGCGGGGGGGCCCCGGGGAGCTGTTTTTT
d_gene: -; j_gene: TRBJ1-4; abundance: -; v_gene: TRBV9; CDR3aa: CASSPGTGGEKLFF; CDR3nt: TGTGCCAGCAGCCCTGGCACAGGCGGAGAAAAACTGTTTTTT
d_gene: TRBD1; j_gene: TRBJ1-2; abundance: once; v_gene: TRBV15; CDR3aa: CATSSLGQGYYGYTF; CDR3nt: TGTGCCACCAGCAGCCTCGGACAGGGCTACTATGGCTACACCTTC
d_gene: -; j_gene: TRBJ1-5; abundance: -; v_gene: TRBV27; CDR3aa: CASSLGTDNQPQHF; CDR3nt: TGTGCCAGCAGTCTGGGGACGGACAATCAGCCCCAGCATTTT
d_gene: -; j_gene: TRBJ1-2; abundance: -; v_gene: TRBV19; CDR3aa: CASTLWGANYGYTF; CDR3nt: TGTGCCAGTACCCTCTGGGGGGCCAACTATGGCTACACCTTC
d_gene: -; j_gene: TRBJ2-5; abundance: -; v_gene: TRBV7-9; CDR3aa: CASSLAGGQETQYF; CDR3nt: TGTGCCAGCAGCTTAGCGGGGGGGCAGGAGACCCAGTACTTC
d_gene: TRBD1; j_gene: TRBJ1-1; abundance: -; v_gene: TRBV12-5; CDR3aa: CASGLVLGGAEMNTEAFF; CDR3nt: TGTGCTAGTGGTTTGGTACTAGGGGGCGCGGAGATGAACACTGAAGCTTTCTTT
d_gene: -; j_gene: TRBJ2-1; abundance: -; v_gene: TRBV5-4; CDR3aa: CASKGPTYNEQFF; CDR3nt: TGTGCCAGCAAAGGTCCAACCTACAATGAGCAGTTCTTC
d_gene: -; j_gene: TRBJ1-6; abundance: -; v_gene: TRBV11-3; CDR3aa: CASSPVGNSPLHF; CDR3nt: TGTGCCAGCAGCCCCGTGGGTAATTCACCCCTCCACTTT
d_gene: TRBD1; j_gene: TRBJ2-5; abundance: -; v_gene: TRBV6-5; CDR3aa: CATQGALQETQYF; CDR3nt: TGTGCCACCCAGGGGGCCCTCCAAGAGACCCAGTACTTC
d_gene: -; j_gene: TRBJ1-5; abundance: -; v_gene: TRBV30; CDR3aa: CAWSVAGHSQPQHF; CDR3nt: TGTGCCTGGAGTGTAGCAGGCCATAGTCAGCCCCAGCATTTT
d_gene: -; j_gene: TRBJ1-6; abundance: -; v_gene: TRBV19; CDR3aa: CASSTPWQGDSPLHF; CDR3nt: TGTGCCAGTAGTACCCCGTGGCAGGGAGATTCACCCCTCCACTTT
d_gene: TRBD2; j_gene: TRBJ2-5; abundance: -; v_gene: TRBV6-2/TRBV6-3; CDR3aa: CASSRLAGGETQYF; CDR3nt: TGTGCCAGCAGTCGACTAGCGGGGGGGGAGACCCAGTACTTC
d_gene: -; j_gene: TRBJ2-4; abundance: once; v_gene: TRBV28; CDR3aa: CASTKGKARLAKNIQYF; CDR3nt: TGTGCCAGCACCAAGGGCAAGGCGCGGTTAGCCAAAAACATTCAGTACTTC
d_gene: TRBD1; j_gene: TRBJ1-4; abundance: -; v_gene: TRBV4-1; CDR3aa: CASSQQTGNEKLFF; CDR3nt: TGCGCCAGCAGCCAACAGACAGGGAATGAAAAACTGTTTTTT
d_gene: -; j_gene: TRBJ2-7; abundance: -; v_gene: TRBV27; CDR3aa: CASRYTRKLYEQYF; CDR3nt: TGTGCCAGCAGGTATACAAGGAAACTCTACGAGCAGTACTTC
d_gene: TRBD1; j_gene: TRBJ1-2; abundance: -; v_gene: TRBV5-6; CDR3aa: CASSMDRDGYTF; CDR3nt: TGTGCCAGCAGCATGGACAGGGACGGCTACACCTTC
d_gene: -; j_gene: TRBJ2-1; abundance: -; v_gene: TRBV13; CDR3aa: CASSLRLGREQFF; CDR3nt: TGTGCCAGCAGCTTAAGGCTCGGCAGGGAGCAGTTCTTC
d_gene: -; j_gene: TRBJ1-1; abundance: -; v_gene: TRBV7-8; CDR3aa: CASSLDGTRINTEAFF; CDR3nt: TGTGCCAGCAGCTTAGACGGTACAAGAATAAACACTGAAGCTTTCTTT
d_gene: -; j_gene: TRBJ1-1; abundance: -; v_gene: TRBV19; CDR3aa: CASSIQGGTEAFF; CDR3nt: TGTGCCAGTAGTATCCAGGGAGGGACTGAAGCTTTCTTT
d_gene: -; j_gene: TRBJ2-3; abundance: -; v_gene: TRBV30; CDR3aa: CAWTLTSTDTQYF; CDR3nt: TGTGCCTGGACCCTTACCAGCACAGATACGCAGTATTTT
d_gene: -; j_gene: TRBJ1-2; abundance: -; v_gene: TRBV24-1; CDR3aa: CATSDSTRVRGYTF; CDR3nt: TGTGCCACCAGTGATTCCACCAGGGTGCGAGGCTACACCTTC
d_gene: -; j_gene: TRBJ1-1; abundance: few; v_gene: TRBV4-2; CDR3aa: CASSQGNRMNTEAFF; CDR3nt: TGTGCCAGCAGCCAAGGGAACAGGATGAACACTGAAGCTTTCTTT
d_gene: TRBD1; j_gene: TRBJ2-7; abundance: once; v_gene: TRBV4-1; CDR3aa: CASSLPGTGISYEQYF; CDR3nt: TGCGCCAGCAGCCTACCCGGGACAGGGATTTCCTACGAGCAGTACTTC
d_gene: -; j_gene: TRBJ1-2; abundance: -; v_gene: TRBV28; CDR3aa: CASSLGGGVRGYTF; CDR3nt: TGTGCCAGCAGTTTAGGGGGGGGAGTCCGTGGCTACACCTTC
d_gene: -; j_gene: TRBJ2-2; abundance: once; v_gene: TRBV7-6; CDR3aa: CASRPPDGAPNTGELFF; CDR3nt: TGTGCCAGCAGACCCCCTGATGGGGCGCCGAACACCGGGGAGCTGTTTTTT
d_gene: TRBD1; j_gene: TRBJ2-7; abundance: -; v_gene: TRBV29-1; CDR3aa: CSVTGASSREQYF; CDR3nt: TGCAGCGTGACAGGGGCCTCCTCTCGCGAGCAGTACTTC
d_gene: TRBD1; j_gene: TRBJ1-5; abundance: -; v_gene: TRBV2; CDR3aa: CASRQGDGPQHF; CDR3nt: TGTGCCAGCAGACAGGGGGACGGGCCCCAGCATTTT
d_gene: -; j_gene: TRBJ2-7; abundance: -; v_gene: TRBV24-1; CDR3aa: CATNPGHITYEQYF; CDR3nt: TGTGCCACCAACCCGGGACACATTACCTACGAGCAGTACTTC
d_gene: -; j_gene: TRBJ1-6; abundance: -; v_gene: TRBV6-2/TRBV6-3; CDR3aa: CASSYSTVWSVPLHF; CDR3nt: TGTGCCAGCAGTTACTCGACGGTTTGGAGCGTGCCCCTCCACTTT
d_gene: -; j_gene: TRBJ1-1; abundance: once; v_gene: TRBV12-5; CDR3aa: CASGALLFDSTEAFF; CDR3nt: TGTGCTAGTGGGGCTCTACTTTTCGATAGCACTGAAGCTTTCTTT
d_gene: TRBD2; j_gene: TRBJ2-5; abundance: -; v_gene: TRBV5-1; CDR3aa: CASSLRGLAGGQETQYF; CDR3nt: TGCGCCAGCAGCTTGCGGGGACTAGCGGGGGGCCAAGAGACCCAGTACTTC
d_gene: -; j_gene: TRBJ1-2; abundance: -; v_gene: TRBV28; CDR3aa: CASSLFGPLRAPVF; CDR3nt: TGTGCCAGCAGTTTATTCGGTCCCTTACGGGCTCCCGTCTTC
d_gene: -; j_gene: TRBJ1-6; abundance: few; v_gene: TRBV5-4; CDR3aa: CASSRETDPVNSPLHF; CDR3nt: TGTGCCAGCAGCCGAGAGACAGACCCTGTGAATTCACCCCTCCACTTT
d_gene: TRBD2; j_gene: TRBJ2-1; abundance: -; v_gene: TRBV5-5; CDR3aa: CASSSLAGSSYNEQFF; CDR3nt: TGTGCCAGCAGCTCCCTAGCGGGGAGCTCCTACAATGAGCAGTTCTTC
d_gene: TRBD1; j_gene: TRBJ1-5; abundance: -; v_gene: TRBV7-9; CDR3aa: CASSIGTGGPQPQHF; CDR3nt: TGTGCCAGCAGCATCGGGACAGGGGGGCCTCAGCCCCAGCATTTT
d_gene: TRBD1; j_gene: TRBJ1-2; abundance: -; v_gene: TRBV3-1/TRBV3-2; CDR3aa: CASSQDLYRGQDYGYTF; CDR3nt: TGTGCCAGCAGCCAAGACCTTTACAGGGGGCAAGACTATGGCTACACCTTC
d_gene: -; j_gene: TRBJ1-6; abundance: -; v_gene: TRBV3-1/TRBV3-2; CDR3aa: CASSQGGGHNSPLHF; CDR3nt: TGTGCCAGCAGCCAAGGAGGGGGGCATAATTCACCCCTCCACTTT
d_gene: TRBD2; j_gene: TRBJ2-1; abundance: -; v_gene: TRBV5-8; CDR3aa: CASSSGGEQFF; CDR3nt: TGTGCCAGCAGCTCGGGAGGTGAGCAGTTCTTC
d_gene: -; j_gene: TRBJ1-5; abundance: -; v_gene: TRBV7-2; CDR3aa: CASSLVSGSDQPQHF; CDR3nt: TGTGCCAGCAGCTTAGTATCAGGGTCCGATCAGCCCCAGCATTTT
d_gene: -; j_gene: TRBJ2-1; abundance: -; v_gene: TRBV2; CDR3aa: CASSESLLVAEQFF; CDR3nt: TGTGCCAGCAGTGAATCGCTACTAGTTGCTGAGCAGTTCTTC